Listed below are T cell receptor beta chains from one sample, sequenced in a study of metastatic and nonmetastatic thyroid tumors. TCRdb re-analyzed the PCR reads using MiXCR. The table records fewer than 6,500 clones, around 30% of them present only once. Input material: tumor tissue. The source of these receptors is a female donor with papillary thyroid cancer or a benign thyroid nodule (not recorded which). Some clones in this sample may be carry-over from other donors' samples. The CDR3 runs from the conserved cysteine through the conserved F or W. D genes are given only for firm matches. Not all rows give a size; the values are once, few, many and, for expanded clones, a class.

J gene: TRBJ1-1
D gene: .
clone size: .
V gene: TRBV6-2/TRBV6-3
CDR3 protein: CASSYGTLNTEAFF
CDR3 DNA: TGTGCCAGCAGTTACGGGACATTGAACACTGAAGCTTTCTTT

J gene: TRBJ2-7
D gene: .
clone size: .
V gene: TRBV5-1
CDR3 protein: CASSFTSSYEQYF
CDR3 DNA: TGCGCCAGCAGCTTTACTAGCTCCTACGAGCAGTACTTC

J gene: TRBJ2-2
D gene: .
clone size: medium-sized
V gene: TRBV27
CDR3 protein: CASSWTANPGELFF
CDR3 DNA: TGTGCCAGCAGTTGGACAGCTAATCCCGGGGAGCTGTTTTTT

J gene: TRBJ2-1
D gene: .
clone size: .
V gene: TRBV11-2
CDR3 protein: CASSLGPRGGYNEQFF
CDR3 DNA: TGTGCCAGCAGCTTAGGACCCAGGGGCGGCTACAATGAGCAGTTCTTC

J gene: TRBJ1-2
D gene: .
clone size: medium-sized
V gene: TRBV6-1
CDR3 protein: CASSGVVANYGYTF
CDR3 DNA: TGTGCCAGCAGTGGAGTCGTGGCTAACTATGGCTACACCTTC

J gene: TRBJ2-3
D gene: TRBD1
clone size: few
V gene: TRBV12-3/TRBV12-4
CDR3 protein: CASSPYIPGGFTDTQYF
CDR3 DNA: TGTGCCAGCAGTCCCTATATCCCAGGGGGCTTCACAGATACGCAGTATTTT

J gene: TRBJ1-1
D gene: .
clone size: few
V gene: TRBV6-1
CDR3 protein: CAIPREAFF
CDR3 DNA: TGTGCCATCCCCCGGGAAGCTTTCTTT

J gene: TRBJ1-1
D gene: .
clone size: .
V gene: TRBV20-1
CDR3 protein: CSAIRGPGTEAFF
CDR3 DNA: TGCAGTGCTATACGCGGTCCCGGCACTGAAGCTTTCTTT

J gene: TRBJ2-5
D gene: .
clone size: many
V gene: TRBV28
CDR3 protein: CASIPGGQETQYF
CDR3 DNA: TGTGCCAGCATCCCAGGGGGGCAAGAGACCCAGTACTTC

J gene: TRBJ2-5
D gene: .
clone size: few
V gene: TRBV6-5
CDR3 protein: CASSLNRVETQYF
CDR3 DNA: TGTGCCAGCAGCTTAAACAGGGTAGAGACCCAGTACTTC

J gene: TRBJ1-5
D gene: TRBD1
clone size: .
V gene: TRBV28
CDR3 protein: CASSGPGQGHNQPQHF
CDR3 DNA: TGTGCCAGCAGTGGCCCGGGACAGGGACACAATCAGCCCCAGCATTTT

J gene: TRBJ2-1
D gene: .
clone size: .
V gene: TRBV20-1
CDR3 protein: CSARPPGLAYNEQFF
CDR3 DNA: TGCAGTGCTAGACCACCGGGACTGGCCTACAATGAGCAGTTCTTC

J gene: TRBJ2-3
D gene: .
clone size: many
V gene: TRBV7-8
CDR3 protein: CASSLNIDTQYF
CDR3 DNA: TGTGCCAGCAGCTTAAATATAGATACGCAGTATTTT

J gene: TRBJ2-3
D gene: .
clone size: many
V gene: TRBV7-2
CDR3 protein: CASSLGMGTDTQYF
CDR3 DNA: TGTGCCAGCAGCTTAGGCATGGGCACAGATACGCAGTATTTT

J gene: TRBJ2-2
D gene: .
clone size: many
V gene: TRBV20-1
CDR3 protein: CSAGNAGMNTGELFF
CDR3 DNA: TGCAGTGCTGGAAATGCGGGAATGAACACCGGGGAGCTGTTTTTT

J gene: TRBJ1-6
D gene: .
clone size: .
V gene: TRBV6-1
CDR3 protein: CASGSLNNSPLHF
CDR3 DNA: TGTGCCAGTGGGTCTCTAAATAATTCACCCCTCCACTTT

J gene: TRBJ2-7
D gene: .
clone size: medium-sized
V gene: TRBV30
CDR3 protein: CAWSVRGTSERYF
CDR3 DNA: TGTGCCTGGAGTGTACGAGGGACGTCGGAACGGTACTTC

J gene: TRBJ2-1
D gene: TRBD1
clone size: medium-sized
V gene: TRBV28
CDR3 protein: CASSFTRQGSYNEQFF
CDR3 DNA: TGTGCCAGCAGTTTTACCCGACAGGGGTCATACAATGAGCAGTTCTTC

J gene: TRBJ2-7
D gene: .
clone size: .
V gene: TRBV5-1
CDR3 protein: CASSRGGTATYEQYF
CDR3 DNA: TGCGCCAGCAGCCGCGGAGGGACGGCGACCTACGAGCAGTACTTC

J gene: TRBJ1-2
D gene: .
clone size: .
V gene: TRBV30
CDR3 protein: CAWTPGGRGYTF
CDR3 DNA: TGTGCCTGGACCCCCGGGGGCCGCGGCTACACCTTC

J gene: TRBJ1-6
D gene: .
clone size: .
V gene: TRBV3-1
CDR3 protein: CASSQRASGHSPLHF
CDR3 DNA: TGTGCCAGCAGCCAACGGGCTTCTGGACATTCACCCCTCCACTTT

J gene: TRBJ2-7
D gene: TRBD1
clone size: .
V gene: TRBV25-1
CDR3 protein: CASSGGQGTYEQYF
CDR3 DNA: TGTGCCAGCAGTGGAGGACAGGGCACCTACGAGCAGTACTTC

J gene: TRBJ2-3
D gene: TRBD2
clone size: medium-sized
V gene: TRBV6-1
CDR3 protein: CASSTAGGVADTQYF
CDR3 DNA: TGTGCCAGCAGTACAGCGGGAGGTGTCGCAGATACGCAGTATTTT

J gene: TRBJ1-5
D gene: .
clone size: medium-sized
V gene: TRBV12-3/TRBV12-4
CDR3 protein: CASSFGRSNQPQHF
CDR3 DNA: TGTGCCAGCAGTTTCGGGCGTAGCAATCAGCCCCAGCATTTT

J gene: TRBJ2-7
D gene: TRBD1
clone size: .
V gene: TRBV6-1
CDR3 protein: CSSNVGQGFYEHYF
CDR3 DNA: TGTTCCAGCAATGTGGGACAGGGCTTCTACGAGCATTACTTC

J gene: TRBJ2-7
D gene: .
clone size: few
V gene: TRBV6-1
CDR3 protein: CATASGTYEQYF
CDR3 DNA: TGTGCCACGGCGAGCGGTACTTACGAGCAGTACTTC

J gene: TRBJ1-1
D gene: .
clone size: medium-sized
V gene: TRBV19
CDR3 protein: CASAPWAEAFF
CDR3 DNA: TGTGCCAGTGCCCCCTGGGCTGAAGCTTTCTTT

J gene: TRBJ2-5
D gene: .
clone size: .
V gene: TRBV6-2/TRBV6-3
CDR3 protein: CASTAGTYETQYF
CDR3 DNA: TGTGCCAGCACTGCCGGGACATATGAGACCCAGTACTTC